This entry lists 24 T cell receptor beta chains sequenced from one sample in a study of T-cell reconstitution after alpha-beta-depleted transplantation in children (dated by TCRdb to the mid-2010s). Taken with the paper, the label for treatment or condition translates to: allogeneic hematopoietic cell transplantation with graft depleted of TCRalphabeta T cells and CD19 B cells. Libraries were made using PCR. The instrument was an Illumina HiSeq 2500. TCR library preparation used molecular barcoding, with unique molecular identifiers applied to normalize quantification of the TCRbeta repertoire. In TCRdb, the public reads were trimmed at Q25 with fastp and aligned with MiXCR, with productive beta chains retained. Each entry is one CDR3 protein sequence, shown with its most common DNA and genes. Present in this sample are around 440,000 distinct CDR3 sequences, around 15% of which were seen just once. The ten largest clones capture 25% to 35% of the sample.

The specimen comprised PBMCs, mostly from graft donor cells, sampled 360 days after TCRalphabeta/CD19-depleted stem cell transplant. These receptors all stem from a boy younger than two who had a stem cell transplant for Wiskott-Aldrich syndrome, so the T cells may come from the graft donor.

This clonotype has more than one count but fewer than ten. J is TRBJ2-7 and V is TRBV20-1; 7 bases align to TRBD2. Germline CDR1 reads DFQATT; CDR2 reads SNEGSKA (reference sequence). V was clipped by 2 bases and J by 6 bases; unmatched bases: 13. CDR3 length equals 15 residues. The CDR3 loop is CSARPLAALGIEQYF. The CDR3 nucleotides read TGCAGTGCTAGACCGCTAGCGGCCCTTGGGATCGAGCAGTACTTC.

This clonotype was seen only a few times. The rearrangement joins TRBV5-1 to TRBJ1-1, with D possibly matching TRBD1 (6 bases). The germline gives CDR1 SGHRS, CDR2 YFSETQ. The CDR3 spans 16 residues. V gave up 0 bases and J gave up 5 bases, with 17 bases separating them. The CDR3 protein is CASSLARGGAGTEAFF. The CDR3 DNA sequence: TGCGCCAGCAGCTTGGCCCGTGGGGGCGCGGGAACTGAAGCTTTCTTT.

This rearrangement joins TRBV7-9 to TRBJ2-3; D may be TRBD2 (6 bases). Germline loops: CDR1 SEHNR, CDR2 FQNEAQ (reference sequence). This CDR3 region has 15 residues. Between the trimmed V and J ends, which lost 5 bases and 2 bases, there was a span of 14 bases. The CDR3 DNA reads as TGTGCCAGCAGCCCCGGGACTTCCCACACAGATACGCAGTATTTT. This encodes CASSPGTSHTDTQYF.

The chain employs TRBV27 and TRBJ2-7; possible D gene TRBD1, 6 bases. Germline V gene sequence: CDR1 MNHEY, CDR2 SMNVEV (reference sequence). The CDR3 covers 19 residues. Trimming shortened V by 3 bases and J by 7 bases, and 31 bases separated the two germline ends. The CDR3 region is CASSLYSSGRAQGLGEQYF. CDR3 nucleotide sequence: TGTGCCAGCAGTTTGTATAGTTCCGGACGGGCTCAGGGGTTGGGGGAGCAGTACTTC.

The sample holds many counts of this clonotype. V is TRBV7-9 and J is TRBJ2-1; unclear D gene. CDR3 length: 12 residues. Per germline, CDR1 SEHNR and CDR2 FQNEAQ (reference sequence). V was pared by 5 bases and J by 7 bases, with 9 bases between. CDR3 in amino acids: CASSPIGNEQFF. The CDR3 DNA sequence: TGTGCCAGCAGCCCTATAGGGAATGAGCAGTTCTTC.

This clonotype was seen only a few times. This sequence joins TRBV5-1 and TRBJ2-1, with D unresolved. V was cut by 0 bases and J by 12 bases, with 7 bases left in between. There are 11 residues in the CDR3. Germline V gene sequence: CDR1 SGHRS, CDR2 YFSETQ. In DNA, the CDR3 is TGCGCCAGCAGCTTGGAGGGCCGGCAGTTCTTC. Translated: CASSLEGRQFF.

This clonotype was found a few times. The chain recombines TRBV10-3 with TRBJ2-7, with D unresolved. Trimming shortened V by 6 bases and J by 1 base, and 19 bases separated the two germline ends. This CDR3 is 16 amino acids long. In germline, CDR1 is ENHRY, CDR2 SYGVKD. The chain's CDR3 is CAISHHPRKTSYEQYF. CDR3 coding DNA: TGTGCCATCAGCCACCACCCGAGAAAAACGTCCTACGAGCAGTACTTC.

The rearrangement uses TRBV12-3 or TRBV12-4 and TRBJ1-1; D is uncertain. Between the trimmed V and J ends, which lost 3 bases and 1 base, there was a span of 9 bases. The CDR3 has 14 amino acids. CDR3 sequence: CASSLRQENTEAFF. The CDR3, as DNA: TGTGCCAGCAGTTTGAGGCAGGAGAACACTGAAGCTTTCTTT.

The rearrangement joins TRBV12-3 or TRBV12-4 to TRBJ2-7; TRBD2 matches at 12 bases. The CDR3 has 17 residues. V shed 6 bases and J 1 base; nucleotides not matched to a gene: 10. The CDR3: CASSLTSGGPSSYEQYF. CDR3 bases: TGTGCCAGCAGCCTCACTAGCGGGGGGCCCTCTTCCTACGAGCAGTACTTC.

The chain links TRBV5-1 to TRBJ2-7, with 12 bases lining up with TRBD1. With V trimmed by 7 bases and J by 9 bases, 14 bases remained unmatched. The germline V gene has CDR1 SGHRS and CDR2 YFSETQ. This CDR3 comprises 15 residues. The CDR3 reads CASSTPGTGGRVQYF. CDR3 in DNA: TGCGCCAGCTCCACCCCTGGGACAGGGGGCAGGGTGCAGTACTTC.

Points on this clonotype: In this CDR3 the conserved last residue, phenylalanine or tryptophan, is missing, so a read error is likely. The CDR3 reads CSAKIPETQYL. Here the CDR3 DNA reads TGCAGTGCAAAAATTCCAGAGACCCAGTACTTA. The V gene is TRBV20-1, the J gene TRBJ2-5; no firm D call. CDR3 length: 11 residues. In germline, CDR1 is DFQATT, CDR2 SNEGSKA (reference sequence). V dropped 6 bases and J dropped 4 bases, with 9 bases sitting between them.

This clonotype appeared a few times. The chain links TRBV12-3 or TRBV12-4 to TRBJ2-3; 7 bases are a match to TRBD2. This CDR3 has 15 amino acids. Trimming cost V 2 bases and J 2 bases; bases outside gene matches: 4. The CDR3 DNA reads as TGTGCCAGCAGTTTAAAACGGGAGGACACAGATACGCAGTATTTT. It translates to CASSLKREDTDTQYF.

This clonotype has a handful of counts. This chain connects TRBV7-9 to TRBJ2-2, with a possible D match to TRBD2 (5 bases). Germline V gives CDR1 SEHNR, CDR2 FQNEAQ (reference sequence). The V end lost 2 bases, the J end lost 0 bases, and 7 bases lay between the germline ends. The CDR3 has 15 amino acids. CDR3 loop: CASSLKEANTGELFF. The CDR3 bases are TGTGCCAGCAGCTTAAAGGAGGCGAACACCGGGGAGCTGTTTTTT.

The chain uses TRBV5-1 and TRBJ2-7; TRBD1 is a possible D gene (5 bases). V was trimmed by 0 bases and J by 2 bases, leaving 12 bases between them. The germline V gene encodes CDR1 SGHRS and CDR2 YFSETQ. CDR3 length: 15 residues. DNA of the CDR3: TGCGCCAGCAGCTTGGCCGGTGACAGAACCTACGAGCAGTACTTC. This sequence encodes CASSLAGDRTYEQYF.

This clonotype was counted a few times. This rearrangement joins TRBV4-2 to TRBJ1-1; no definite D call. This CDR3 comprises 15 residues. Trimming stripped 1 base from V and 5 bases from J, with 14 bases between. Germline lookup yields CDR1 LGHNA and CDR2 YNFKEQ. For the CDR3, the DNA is TGTGCCAGCAGCCAAGTCAGGAATAAAGGGACTGAAGCTTTCTTT. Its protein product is CASSQVRNKGTEAFF.

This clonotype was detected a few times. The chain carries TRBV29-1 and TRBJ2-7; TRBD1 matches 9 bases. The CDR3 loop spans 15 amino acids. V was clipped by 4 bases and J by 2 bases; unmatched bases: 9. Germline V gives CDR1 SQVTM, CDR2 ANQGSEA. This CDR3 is CSVVGTGLEPYEQYF. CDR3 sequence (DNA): TGCAGCGTTGTTGGGACAGGGCTCGAACCCTACGAGCAGTACTTC.

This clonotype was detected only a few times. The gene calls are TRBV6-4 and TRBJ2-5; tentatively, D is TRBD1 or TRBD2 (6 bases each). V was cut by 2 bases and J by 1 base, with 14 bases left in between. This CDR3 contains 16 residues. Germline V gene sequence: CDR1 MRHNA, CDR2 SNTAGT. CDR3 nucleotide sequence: TGTGCCAGCAGTGACCAGGGACCGGGGGCCCAAGAGACCCAGTACTTC. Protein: CASSDQGPGAQETQYF.

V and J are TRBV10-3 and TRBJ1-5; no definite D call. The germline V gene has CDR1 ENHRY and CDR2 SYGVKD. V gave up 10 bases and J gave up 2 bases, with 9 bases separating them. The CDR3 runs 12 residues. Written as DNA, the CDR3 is TGTGCCACCGGGAATGGCAATCAGCCCCAGCATTTT. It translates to CATGNGNQPQHF.

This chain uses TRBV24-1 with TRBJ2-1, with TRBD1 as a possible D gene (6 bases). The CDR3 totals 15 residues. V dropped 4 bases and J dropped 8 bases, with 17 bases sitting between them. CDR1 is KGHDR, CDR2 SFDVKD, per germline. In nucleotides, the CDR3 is TGTGCCACCAGTGAGGGTGACAGGCAGCCTTATGAGCAGTTCTTC. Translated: CATSEGDRQPYEQFF.

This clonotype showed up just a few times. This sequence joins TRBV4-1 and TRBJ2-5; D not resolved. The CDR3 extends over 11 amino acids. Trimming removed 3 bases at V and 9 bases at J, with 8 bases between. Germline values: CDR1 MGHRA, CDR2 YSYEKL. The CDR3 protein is CASSQGRAQYF. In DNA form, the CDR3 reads TGCGCCAGCAGCCAGGGTAGGGCCCAGTACTTC.

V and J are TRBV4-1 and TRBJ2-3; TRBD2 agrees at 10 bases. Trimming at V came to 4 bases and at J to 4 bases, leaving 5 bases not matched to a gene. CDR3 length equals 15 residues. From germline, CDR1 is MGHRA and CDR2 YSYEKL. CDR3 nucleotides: TGCGCCAGCAGCCGTACTAGCGGGGACCCAGATACGCAGTATTTT. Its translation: CASSRTSGDPDTQYF.

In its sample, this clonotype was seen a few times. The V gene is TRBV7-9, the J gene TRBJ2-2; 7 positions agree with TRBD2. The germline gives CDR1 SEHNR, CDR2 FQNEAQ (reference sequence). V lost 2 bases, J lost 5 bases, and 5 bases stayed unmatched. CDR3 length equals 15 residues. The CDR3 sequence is CASSLTSAGTGELFF. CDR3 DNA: TGTGCCAGCAGCTTAACTAGCGCGGGAACCGGGGAGCTGTTTTTT. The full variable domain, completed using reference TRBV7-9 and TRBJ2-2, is DTGVSQNPRHKITKRGQNVTFRCDPISEHNRLYWYRQTLGQGPEFLTYFQNEAQLEKSRLLSDRFSAERPKGSFSTLEIQRTEQGDSAMYLCASSLTSAGTGELFFGEGSRLTVL.

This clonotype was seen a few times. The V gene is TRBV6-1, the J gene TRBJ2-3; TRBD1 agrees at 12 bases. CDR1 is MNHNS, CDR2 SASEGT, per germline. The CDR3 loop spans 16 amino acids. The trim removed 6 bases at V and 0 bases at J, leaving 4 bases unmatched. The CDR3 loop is CASRQGQGASTDTQYF. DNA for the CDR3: TGTGCCAGCAGGCAGGGACAGGGGGCTAGCACAGATACGCAGTATTTT.

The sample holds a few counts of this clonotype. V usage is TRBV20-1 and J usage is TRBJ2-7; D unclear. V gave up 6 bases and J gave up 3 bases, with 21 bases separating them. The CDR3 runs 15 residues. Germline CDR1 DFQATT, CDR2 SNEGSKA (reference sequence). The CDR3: CSATHPSINRYEQYF. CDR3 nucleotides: TGCAGTGCAACCCACCCTTCCATAAACCGCTACGAGCAGTACTTC.